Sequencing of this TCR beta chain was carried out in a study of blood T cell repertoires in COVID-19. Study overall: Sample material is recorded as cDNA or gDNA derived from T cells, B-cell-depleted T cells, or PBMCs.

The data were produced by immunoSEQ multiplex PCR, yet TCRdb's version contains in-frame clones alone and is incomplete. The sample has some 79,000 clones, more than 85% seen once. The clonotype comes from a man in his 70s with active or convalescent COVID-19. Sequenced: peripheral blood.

CDR3 coding DNA: TGTGCCAGCAGTCTCCCGACAAACAATCAGCCCCAGCATTTT. Its protein is CASSLPTNNQPQHF. The V call is TRBV28, the J call TRBJ1-5; D call uncertain. Germline assignment: CDR1 MDHEN and CDR2 SYDVKM. CDR3 size: 14 residues. Trimming stripped 5 bases from V and 3 bases from J, with 11 bases between. Looking up the rest from reference TRBV28 and TRBJ1-5 gives the full variable domain: DVKVTQSSRYLVKRTGEKVFLECVQDMDHENMFWYRQDPGLGLRLIYFSYDVKMKEKGDIPEGYSVSREKKERFSLILESASTNQTSMYLCASSLPTNNQPQHFGDGTRLSIL.